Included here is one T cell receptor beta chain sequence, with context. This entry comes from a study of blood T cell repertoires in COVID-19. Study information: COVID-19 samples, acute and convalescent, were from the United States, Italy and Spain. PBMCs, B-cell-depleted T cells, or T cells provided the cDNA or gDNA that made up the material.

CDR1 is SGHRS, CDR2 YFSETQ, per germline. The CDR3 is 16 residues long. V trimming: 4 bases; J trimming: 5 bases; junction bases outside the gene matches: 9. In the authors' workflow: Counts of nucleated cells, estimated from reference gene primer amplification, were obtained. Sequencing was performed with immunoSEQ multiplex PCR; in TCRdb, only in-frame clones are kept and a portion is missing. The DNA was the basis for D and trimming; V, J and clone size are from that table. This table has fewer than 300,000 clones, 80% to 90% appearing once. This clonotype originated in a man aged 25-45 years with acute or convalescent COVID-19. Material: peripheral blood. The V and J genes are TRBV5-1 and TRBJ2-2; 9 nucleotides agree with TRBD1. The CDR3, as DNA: TGCGCCAGCAGCCATACAGGGGGCGAGAAAACCGGGGAGCTGTTTTTT. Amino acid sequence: CASSHTGGEKTGELFF.